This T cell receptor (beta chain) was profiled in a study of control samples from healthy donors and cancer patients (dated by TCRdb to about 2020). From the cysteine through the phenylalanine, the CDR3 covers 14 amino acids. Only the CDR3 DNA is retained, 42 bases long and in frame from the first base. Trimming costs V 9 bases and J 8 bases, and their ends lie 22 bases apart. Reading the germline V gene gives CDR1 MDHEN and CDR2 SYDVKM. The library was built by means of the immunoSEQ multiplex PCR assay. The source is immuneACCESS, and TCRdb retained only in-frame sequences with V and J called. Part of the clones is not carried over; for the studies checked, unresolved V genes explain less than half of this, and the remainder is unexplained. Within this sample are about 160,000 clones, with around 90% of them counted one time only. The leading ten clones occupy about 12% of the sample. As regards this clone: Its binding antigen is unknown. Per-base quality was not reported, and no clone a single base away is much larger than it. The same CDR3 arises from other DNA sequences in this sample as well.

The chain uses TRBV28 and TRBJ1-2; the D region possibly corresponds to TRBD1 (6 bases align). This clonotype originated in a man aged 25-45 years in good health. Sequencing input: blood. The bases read TGTGCCAGTCCTCGCTCTTGGGGGCTGGAGGGCTACACCTTC. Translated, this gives CASPRSWGLEGYTF.